The 17 T cell receptor beta chains given below trace back to one sample, sequenced in a study of identical twins (dated by TCRdb to 2016 to 2017). Library preparation used 5' RACE. The instrument given in TCRdb is Illumina HiSeq 2000. TCRdb reworked the public reads: Q25 trimming with fastp, MiXCR clone assembly, productive beta chains retained. Each record represents a unique CDR3 protein, reported with the most common genes and DNA among its rows. A total of roughly 1,500,000 distinct CDR3 sequences appear in this sample, less than 35% of them only once. In total, the top ten clones hold around 0.3% of the sample. The source material was cord blood. The source of these receptors is a newborn girl in good health.

This clonotype was observed a handful of times. The J gene is TRBJ2-5, the V gene TRBV4-1; no firm D call. This CDR3 has 15 residues. Germline V gene lookup returns CDR1 MGHRA and CDR2 YSYEKL. The V end was cut by 1 base, the J end by 2 bases, with 11 bases between. The CDR3 nucleotides read TGCGCCAGCAGCCAAGGTAGACAAGGGCAAGAGACCCAGTACTTC. Translated: CASSQGRQGQETQYF.

V and J are TRBV11-3 and TRBJ2-3; TRBD2 agrees at 8 bases. CDR1 is SGHNT and CDR2 is YENEEA in the germline V gene. This CDR3 comprises 17 residues. With 1 base clipped from V and 1 base from J, the junction kept 7 bases outside the gene matches. This CDR3 reads CASSLGVLRGGTDTQYF. CDR3 coding DNA: TGTGCCAGCAGCTTAGGCGTTCTGCGGGGGGGCACAGATACGCAGTATTTT.

This clonotype was seen only a few times. The chain employs TRBV6-1 and TRBJ2-7; D not certain. The germline CDR1 and CDR2 sequences are MNHNS and SASEGT. The ends were cut back, 3 bases at V and 4 bases at J, with 7 bases in the middle. The CDR3 spans 12 residues. CDR3 nucleotide sequence: TGTGCCAGCAGTGACCAGACGTACGAGCAGTACTTC. It specifies CASSDQTYEQYF.

The sample holds a few counts of this clonotype. The V and J genes are TRBV5-1 and TRBJ2-3; D might be TRBD1 (6 bases). CDR1 SGHRS and CDR2 YFSETQ come from the germline V gene. The V end lost 0 bases, the J end lost 0 bases, and 8 bases lay between the germline ends. The CDR3 loop spans 15 amino acids. The CDR3 is CASSLVGQSTDTQYF. The CDR3 DNA reads TGCGCCAGCAGCTTGGTAGGACAGAGCACAGATACGCAGTATTTT.

The genes are TRBV6-1 and TRBJ2-3; D might be TRBD1 (6 bases). Trimming took 10 bases from V and 2 from J, leaving 19 bases between them. Germline CDR1 and CDR2: MNHNS and SASEGT. The CDR3 loop spans 15 amino acids. CDR3 loop: CATKIGDTHTDTQYF. CDR3 DNA sequence: TGTGCCACCAAAATCGGGGACACCCACACAGATACGCAGTATTTT.

This clonotype occurred a few times. The V call is TRBV10-3, the J call TRBJ2-7; TRBD2 matches at 11 bases. Germline V gene sequence: CDR1 ENHRY, CDR2 SYGVKD. The CDR3 is 16 amino acids. V trimming: 10 bases; J trimming: 3 bases; junction bases outside the gene matches: 14. The DNA for the CDR3 is TGTGCCACAACCTCCGGGGGGACTAGCGGACTCTACGAGCAGTACTTC. Protein sequence: CATTSGGTSGLYEQYF.

The V and J genes are TRBV20-1 and TRBJ2-1; TRBD1 matches 8 bases. J was trimmed by 5 bases and V by 4 bases; bases with no gene match: 4. The CDR3 runs 13 residues. CDR1 and CDR2 from the germline V gene are DFQATT and SNEGSKA (reference sequence). The CDR3 here is CSAITGGHNEQFF. CDR3 DNA sequence: TGCAGTGCTATAACAGGGGGTCACAATGAGCAGTTCTTC.

This clonotype was found a few times. The chain uses TRBV4-2 and TRBJ1-6; 11 bases line up with TRBD1. CDR1 and CDR2 (germline): LGHNA, YNFKEQ. There are 17 residues in the CDR3. The junction had 6 bases not matched to a gene; V was cut back by 2 bases and J by 6 bases. The CDR3 DNA sequence: TGTGCCAGCAGCCAACCGGGCGGGACAGGGGGTAATTCACCCCTCCACTTT. It encodes CASSQPGGTGGNSPLHF.

This clonotype came up a few times. The rearrangement links TRBV5-4 to TRBJ2-3; D is possibly TRBD2 (6 bases). Germline values: CDR1 SGHNT, CDR2 YYREEE (reference sequence). CDR3 length: 13 amino acids. V lost 4 bases, J lost 5 bases, and 11 bases lay in between. The chain's CDR3 is CASSQTGGDTQYF. In DNA, the CDR3 is TGTGCCAGCAGCCAGACCGGGGGAGATACGCAGTATTTT.

This clonotype occurred a few times. The genes are TRBV4-1 and TRBJ2-1, with D perhaps being TRBD1 or TRBD2 (5 bases each). The CDR3 covers 16 residues. Trimming stripped 2 bases from V and 4 bases from J, with 15 bases between. From germline, CDR1 is MGHRA and CDR2 YSYEKL. CDR3 sequence (DNA): TGCGCCAGCAGCCAACTGTCGTGGGGACCTTACAATGAGCAGTTCTTC. Translated: CASSQLSWGPYNEQFF.

This clonotype was picked up many times. The rearrangement joins TRBV3-1 to TRBJ1-1; D is uncertain. The CDR3 contains 14 residues. The germline V gene has CDR1 LGHDT and CDR2 YNNKEL (reference sequence). Between the trimmed V and J ends, which lost 1 base and 1 base, there was a span of 7 bases. The chain's CDR3 is CASSQGWGNTEAFF. The CDR3 region has the DNA TGTGCCAGCAGCCAAGGGTGGGGGAACACTGAAGCTTTCTTT.

This clonotype showed up just a few times. The chain couples TRBV11-2 to TRBJ2-7; tentatively, D is TRBD1 (5 bases). The CDR3 covers 14 residues. Trimming took 5 bases from V and 2 from J, leaving 13 bases between them. Germline CDR1 and CDR2: SGHAT and FQNNGV. The CDR3 DNA sequence: TGTGCCAGCAGCCCCCTGCGGACAACCTACGAGCAGTACTTC. Its protein is CASSPLRTTYEQYF.

The sample holds a few counts of this clonotype. This chain uses TRBV5-1 with TRBJ1-1, with TRBD1 as a possible D gene (6 bases). Trimming shortened V by 7 bases and J by 9 bases, and 28 bases separated the two germline ends. Germline V lookup: CDR1 SGHRS, CDR2 YFSETQ. CDR3 length equals 16 residues. This CDR3 is CASSSRRGTKTDQAFF. As DNA, the CDR3 is TGCGCCAGCTCGTCCCGGAGGGGGACTAAGACAGACCAAGCTTTCTTT.

The rearrangement links TRBV12-3 or TRBV12-4 to TRBJ2-1, with 11 bases aligning to TRBD2. J gave up 0 bases and V 7 bases, and 8 bases lay outside the gene matches. The CDR3 totals 17 residues. CDR3 bases: TGTGCCAGCACCGAAGGACTAGCGGGCATCTCCTACAATGAGCAGTTCTTC. Protein: CASTEGLAGISYNEQFF.

This clonotype occurred a few times. J is TRBJ1-1 and V is TRBV28; D ambiguous. CDR1 and CDR2 from the germline V gene are MDHEN and SYDVKM. The CDR3 loop spans 14 amino acids. The V and J ends lost 1 base and 5 bases respectively, with 11 bases between them. The CDR3 spells CASSLFGGRTEAFF. The DNA for the CDR3 is TGTGCCAGCAGTTTATTTGGAGGAAGGACTGAAGCTTTCTTT.

This rearrangement joins TRBV28 to TRBJ1-1, with 7 bases that match TRBD1. The V and J ends lost 5 bases and 10 bases, in that order; junction bases with no gene match: 4. The CDR3 sequence is 11 residues long. Per germline, CDR1 MDHEN and CDR2 SYDVKM. The CDR3 is CASSPGQRAFF. The CDR3, as DNA: TGTGCCAGCAGTCCGGGACAGCGAGCTTTCTTT. The full variable domain, in which reference TRBV28 and TRBJ1-1 provide the parts outside the CDR3, is DVKVTQSSRYLVKRTGEKVFLECVQDMDHENMFWYRQDPGLGLRLIYFSYDVKMKEKGDIPEGYSVSREKKERFSLILESASTNQTSMYLCASSPGQRAFFGQGTRLTVV.

The gene calls are TRBV20-1 and TRBJ2-7, with TRBD1 as a possible D gene (5 bases). The germline gives CDR1 DFQATT, CDR2 SNEGSKA (reference sequence). This CDR3 spans 13 amino acids. Trimming cost V 6 bases and J 2 bases, with 14 bases left between them. This CDR3 reads CSASTVPAYEQYF. The DNA of the CDR3 is TGCAGTGCCTCGACAGTTCCCGCCTACGAGCAGTACTTC.